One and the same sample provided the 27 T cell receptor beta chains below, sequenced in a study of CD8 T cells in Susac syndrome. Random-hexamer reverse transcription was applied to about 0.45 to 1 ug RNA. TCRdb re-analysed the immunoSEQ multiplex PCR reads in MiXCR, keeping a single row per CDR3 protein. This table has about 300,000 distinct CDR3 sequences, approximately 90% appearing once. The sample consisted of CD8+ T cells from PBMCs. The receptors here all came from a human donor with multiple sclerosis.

The CDR3 DNA reads as TGTGCCAGCAGCTTATTAACCTCGGGGACCTACAATGAGCAGTTCTTC. This gives the protein CASSLLTSGTYNEQFF. V usage is TRBV7-3 and J usage is TRBJ2-1; D might be TRBD2 (5 bases). Trimming left V 2 bases short and J 2 bases short, with 13 bases between. The CDR3 is 16 residues long. Germline V lookup: CDR1 SGHTA, CDR2 FQGTGA.

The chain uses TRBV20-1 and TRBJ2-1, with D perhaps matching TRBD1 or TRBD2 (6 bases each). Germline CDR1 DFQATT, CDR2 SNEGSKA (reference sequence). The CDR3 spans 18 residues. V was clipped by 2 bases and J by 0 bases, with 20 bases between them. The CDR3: CSARKPGRGGSSYNEQFF. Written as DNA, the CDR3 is TGCAGTGCTAGAAAACCAGGACGAGGGGGGAGCTCCTACAATGAGCAGTTCTTC.

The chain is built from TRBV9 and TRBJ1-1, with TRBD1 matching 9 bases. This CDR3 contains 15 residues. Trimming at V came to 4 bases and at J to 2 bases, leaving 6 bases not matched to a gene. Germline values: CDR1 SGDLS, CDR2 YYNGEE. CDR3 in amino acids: CASSSDRGLNTEAFF. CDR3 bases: TGTGCCAGCAGCTCGGACAGGGGCCTCAACACTGAAGCTTTCTTT.

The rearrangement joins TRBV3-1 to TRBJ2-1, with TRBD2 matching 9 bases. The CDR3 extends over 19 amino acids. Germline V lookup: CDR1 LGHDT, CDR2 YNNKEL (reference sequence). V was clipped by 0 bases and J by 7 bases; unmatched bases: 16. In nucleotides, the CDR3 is TGTGCCAGCAGCCAAGATAGGGGGACCGGGACTAGCTGGTCTAATGAGCAGTTCTTC. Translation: CASSQDRGTGTSWSNEQFF.

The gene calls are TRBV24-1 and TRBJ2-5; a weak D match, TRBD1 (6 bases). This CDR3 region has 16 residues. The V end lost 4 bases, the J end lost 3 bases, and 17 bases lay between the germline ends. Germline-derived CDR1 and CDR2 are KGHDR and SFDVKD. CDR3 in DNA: TGTGCCACCAGTGACTCGGGGTGGACAGCTGAAGAGACCCAGTACTTC. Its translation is CATSDSGWTAEETQYF.

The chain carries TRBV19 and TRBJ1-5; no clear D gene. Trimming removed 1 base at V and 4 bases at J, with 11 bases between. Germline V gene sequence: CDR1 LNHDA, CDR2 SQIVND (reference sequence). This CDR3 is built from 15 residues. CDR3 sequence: CASSIGSTENQPQHF. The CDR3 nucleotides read TGTGCCAGTAGTATAGGAAGTACGGAGAATCAGCCCCAGCATTTT.

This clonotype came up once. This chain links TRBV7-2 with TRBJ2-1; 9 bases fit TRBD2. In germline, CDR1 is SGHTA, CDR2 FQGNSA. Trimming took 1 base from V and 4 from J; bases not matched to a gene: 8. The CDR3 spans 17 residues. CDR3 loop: CASSLEAAGGQYNEQFF. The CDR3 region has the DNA TGTGCCAGCAGCTTAGAGGCGGCGGGAGGGCAATACAATGAGCAGTTCTTC.

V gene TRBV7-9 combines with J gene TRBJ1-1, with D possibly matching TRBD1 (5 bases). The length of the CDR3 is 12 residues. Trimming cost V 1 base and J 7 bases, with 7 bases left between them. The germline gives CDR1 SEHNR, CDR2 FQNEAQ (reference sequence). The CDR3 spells CASSLEGYEAFF. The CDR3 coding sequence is TGTGCCAGCAGCTTAGAGGGGTATGAAGCTTTCTTT.

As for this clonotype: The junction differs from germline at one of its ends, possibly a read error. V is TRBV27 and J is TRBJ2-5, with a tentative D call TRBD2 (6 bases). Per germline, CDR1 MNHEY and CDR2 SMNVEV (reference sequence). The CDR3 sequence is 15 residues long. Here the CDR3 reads CASSLSGSPMETQYF. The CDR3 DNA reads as TGTGCCAGCAGTCTATCCGGGAGCCCGATGGAGACCCAGTACTTC.

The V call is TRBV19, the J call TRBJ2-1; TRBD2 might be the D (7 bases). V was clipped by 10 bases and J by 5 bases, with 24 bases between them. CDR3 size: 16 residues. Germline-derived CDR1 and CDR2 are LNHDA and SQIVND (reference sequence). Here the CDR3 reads CATSRGARLLNNEQFF. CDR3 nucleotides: TGTGCCACCTCCCGGGGGGCCCGATTACTTAACAATGAGCAGTTCTTC.

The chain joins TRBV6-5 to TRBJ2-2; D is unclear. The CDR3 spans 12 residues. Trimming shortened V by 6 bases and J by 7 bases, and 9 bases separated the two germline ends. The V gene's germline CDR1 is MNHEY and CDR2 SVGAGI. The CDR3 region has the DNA TGTGCCAGCAGCTTGACATTCGGGGAGCTGTTTTTT. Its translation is CASSLTFGELFF.

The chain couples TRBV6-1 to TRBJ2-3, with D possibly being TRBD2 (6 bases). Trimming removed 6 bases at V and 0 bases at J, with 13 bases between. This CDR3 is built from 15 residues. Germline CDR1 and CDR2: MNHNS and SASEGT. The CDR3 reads CASRLSGYSTDTQYF. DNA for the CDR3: TGTGCCAGCAGACTCAGCGGGTACAGCACAGATACGCAGTATTTT.

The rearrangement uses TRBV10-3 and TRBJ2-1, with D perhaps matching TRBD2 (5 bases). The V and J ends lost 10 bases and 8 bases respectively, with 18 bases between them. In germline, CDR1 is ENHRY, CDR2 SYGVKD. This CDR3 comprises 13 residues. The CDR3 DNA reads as TGTGCCAACCGGGGAGAGGGTTTCGATGAGCAGTTCTTC. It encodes CANRGEGFDEQFF.

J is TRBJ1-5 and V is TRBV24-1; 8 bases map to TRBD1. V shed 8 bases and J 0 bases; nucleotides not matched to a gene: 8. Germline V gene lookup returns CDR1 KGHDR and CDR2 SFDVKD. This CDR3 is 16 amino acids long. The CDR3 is CATILGGQDSNQPQHF. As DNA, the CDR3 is TGTGCCACCATCCTTGGGGGACAGGATAGCAATCAGCCCCAGCATTTT.

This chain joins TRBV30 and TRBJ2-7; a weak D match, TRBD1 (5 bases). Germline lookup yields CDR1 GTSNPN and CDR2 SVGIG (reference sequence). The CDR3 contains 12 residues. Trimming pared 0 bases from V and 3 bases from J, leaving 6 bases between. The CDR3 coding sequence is TGTGCCTGGAGTGTCACAGGCTACGAGCAGTACTTC. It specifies CAWSVTGYEQYF.

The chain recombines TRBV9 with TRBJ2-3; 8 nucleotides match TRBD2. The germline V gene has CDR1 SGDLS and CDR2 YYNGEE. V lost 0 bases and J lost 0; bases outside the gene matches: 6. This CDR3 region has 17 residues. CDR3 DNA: TGTGCCAGCAGCGTAGGCGCGGGGGGTCCTAGCACAGATACGCAGTATTTT. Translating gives CASSVGAGGPSTDTQYF.

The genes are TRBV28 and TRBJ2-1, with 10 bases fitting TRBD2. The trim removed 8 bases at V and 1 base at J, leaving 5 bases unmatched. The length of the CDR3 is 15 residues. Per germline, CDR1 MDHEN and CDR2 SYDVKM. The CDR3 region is CASEQAGGSYNEQFF. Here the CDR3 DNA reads TGTGCCAGCGAACAAGCGGGAGGGTCCTACAATGAGCAGTTCTTC.

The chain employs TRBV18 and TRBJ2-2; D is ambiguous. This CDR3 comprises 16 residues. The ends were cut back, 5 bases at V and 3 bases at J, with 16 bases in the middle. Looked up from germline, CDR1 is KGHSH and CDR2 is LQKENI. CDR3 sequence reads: CASSTPMGLDTGELFF. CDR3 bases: TGTGCCAGCTCAACTCCCATGGGCTTGGACACCGGGGAGCTGTTTTTT.

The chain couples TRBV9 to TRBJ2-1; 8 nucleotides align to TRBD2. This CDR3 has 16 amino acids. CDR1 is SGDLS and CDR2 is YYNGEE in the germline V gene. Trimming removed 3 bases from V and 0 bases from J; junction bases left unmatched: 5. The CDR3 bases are TGTGCCAGCAGCGGGATGAGCGGGAGCTCCTACAATGAGCAGTTCTTC. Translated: CASSGMSGSSYNEQFF.

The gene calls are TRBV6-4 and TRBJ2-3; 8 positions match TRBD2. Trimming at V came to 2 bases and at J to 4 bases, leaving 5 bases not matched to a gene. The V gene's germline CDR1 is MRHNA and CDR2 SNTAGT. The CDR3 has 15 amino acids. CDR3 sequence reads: CASSDKAGGSDTQYF. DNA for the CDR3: TGTGCCAGCAGTGACAAGGCGGGAGGCTCAGATACGCAGTATTTT.

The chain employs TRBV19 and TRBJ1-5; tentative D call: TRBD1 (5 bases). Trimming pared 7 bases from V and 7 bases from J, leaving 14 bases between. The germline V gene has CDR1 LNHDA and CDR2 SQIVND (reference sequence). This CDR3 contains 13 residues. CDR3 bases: TGTGCCAGTATTGGGGGTTTTGGGCAGCCCCAGCATTTT. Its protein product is CASIGGFGQPQHF.

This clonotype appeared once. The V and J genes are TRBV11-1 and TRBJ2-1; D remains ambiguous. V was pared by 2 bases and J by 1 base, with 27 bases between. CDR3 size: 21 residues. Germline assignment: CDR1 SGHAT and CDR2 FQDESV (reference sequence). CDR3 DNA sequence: TGTGCCAGCAGCTTAACCTTCGGCCCTTCCAGCAGAGTCCCATCCTACAATGAGCAGTTCTTC. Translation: CASSLTFGPSSRVPSYNEQFF.

The CDR3 region has the DNA TGCAGTGGGGAGGGCGGGAGTAACACCGGGGAGCTGTTTTTT. Translating gives CSGEGGSNTGELFF. The chain combines TRBV29-1 with TRBJ2-2; 7 bases match TRBD2. This CDR3 contains 14 residues. In germline, CDR1 is SQVTM, CDR2 ANQGSEA.

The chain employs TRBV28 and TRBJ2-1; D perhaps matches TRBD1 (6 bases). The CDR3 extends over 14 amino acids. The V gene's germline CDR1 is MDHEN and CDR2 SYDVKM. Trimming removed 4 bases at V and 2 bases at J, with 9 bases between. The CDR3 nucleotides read TGTGCCAGCAGTTCCAGGGGCCCCTACAATGAGCAGTTCTTC. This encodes CASSSRGPYNEQFF.

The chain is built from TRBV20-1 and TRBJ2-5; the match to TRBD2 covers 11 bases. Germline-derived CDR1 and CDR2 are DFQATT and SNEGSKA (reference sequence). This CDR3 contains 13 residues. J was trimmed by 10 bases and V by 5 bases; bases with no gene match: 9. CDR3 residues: CSASTSGVLGQYF. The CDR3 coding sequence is TGCAGTGCTTCGACTAGCGGGGTGTTAGGCCAGTACTTC.

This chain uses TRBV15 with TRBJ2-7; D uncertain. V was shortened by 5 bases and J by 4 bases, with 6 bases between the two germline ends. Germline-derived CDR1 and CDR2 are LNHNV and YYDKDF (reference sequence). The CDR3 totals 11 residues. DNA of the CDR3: TGTGCCACCAGCGCCGGTTACGAGCAGTACTTC. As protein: CATSAGYEQYF.

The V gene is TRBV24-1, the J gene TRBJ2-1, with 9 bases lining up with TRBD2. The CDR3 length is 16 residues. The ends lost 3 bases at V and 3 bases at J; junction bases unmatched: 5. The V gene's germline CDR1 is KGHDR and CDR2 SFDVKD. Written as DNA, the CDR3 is TGTGCCACCAGTGATGCGGGGGGGGTGAGCTACAATGAGCAGTTCTTC. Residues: CATSDAGGVSYNEQFF.